This T cell receptor (beta chain) emerged from a study of CD8 T cells in Susac syndrome. After extraction with the RNeasy kit, about 0.45 to 1 ug of the RNA was reverse transcribed using random hexamers. TCRdb called the immunoSEQ multiplex PCR reads again in MiXCR, with one record for every CDR3 protein. The data contain about 200,000 distinct CDR3 sequences, roughly 90% of them singletons. From germline, CDR1 is LGHDT and CDR2 YNNKEL (reference sequence). CDR3 length: 14 residues. The ends were cut back, 4 bases at V and 0 bases at J, with 6 bases in the middle. Sequencing used CD8+ T cells from PBMCs. The rearrangement links TRBV3-1 to TRBJ2-2; D gene uncertain. The sequence was obtained from a human donor with multiple sclerosis. The DNA for the CDR3 is TGTGCCAGCAGCCTTTTCTCGAACACCGGGGAGCTGTTTTTT. It is translated as CASSLFSNTGELFF.